This T cell receptor beta chain was found in a study of blood T cell repertoires in COVID-19. For the study at large: In each case, the material was cDNA or gDNA derived from T cells, B-cell-depleted T cells, or PBMCs.

Per the study methods: Estimation of nucleated cell counts relied on the amplification of reference gene primers. TCRdb's table, derived via immunoSEQ multiplex PCR, lists solely in-frame clones and lacks some. D and trimming were read from the DNA, whereas the V and J calls and clone size are those reported in that table. The table shows about 150,000 clones, with around 80% occurring only once. The sequence was obtained from a woman aged 50 to 65 in a cohort sampled during active or convalescent COVID-19. Specimen: peripheral blood.

CDR3 sequence: CASSSRTSGGEDTQYF. DNA for the CDR3: TGTGCCAGCAGCTCCCGGACTAGCGGGGGGGAAGATACGCAGTATTTT. This chain joins TRBV7-6 and TRBJ2-3, with 15 bases aligning to TRBD2. Unmatched junction bases numbered 4, after V lost 4 bases and J lost 5 bases. From germline, CDR1 is SGHVS and CDR2 FNYEAQ. CDR3 length equals 16 residues.